A single sample gave rise to the 3 T cell receptor beta chains below, sequenced in a study of shared T cell receptors in the human thymus. Profiled with immunoSEQ multiplex PCR; TCRdb holds only in-frame clones, not every one. The sample carries hundreds of thousands of clones, around 87% recorded once. The data also belong to a second study, concerning human thymus T cells.

Sample: thymocytes. The receptor set was obtained from a boy younger than two with a congenital heart defect.

The J gene is TRBJ2-3, the V gene TRBV30; D uncertain. This CDR3 contains 14 residues. The germline V gene has CDR1 GTSNPN and CDR2 SVGIG (reference sequence). The V end lost 1 base, the J end lost 1 base, and 9 bases lay between the germline ends. The CDR3 sequence: CAWSGLVGTDTQYF. For the CDR3, the DNA is TGTGCCTGGAGTGGACTCGTTGGCACAGATACGCAGTATTTT.

The chain combines TRBV6-6 with TRBJ2-3, with 7 bases aligning to TRBD2. Per germline, CDR1 MNHNY and CDR2 SVGAGI (reference sequence). Trimming at V came to 0 bases and at J to 1 base, leaving 4 bases not matched to a gene. The CDR3 is 16 amino acids. The CDR3 DNA sequence: TGTGCCAGCAGTTACTCGGGGCTAGCGGGCACAGATACGCAGTATTTT. Its protein is CASSYSGLAGTDTQYF.

The rearrangement uses TRBV27 and TRBJ1-5, with a tentative D call TRBD1 (6 bases). Looked up from germline, CDR1 is MNHEY and CDR2 is SMNVEV (reference sequence). CDR3 size: 16 residues. V lost 5 bases and J 1 base, leaving 15 bases between the germline ends. The CDR3 DNA follows: TGTGCCAGCAGTGCCTACAGGGAAGGAAGCAATCAGCCCCAGCATTTT. Encoded protein: CASSAYREGSNQPQHF.